A single sample gave rise to the 21 T cell receptor beta chains below, sequenced in a study of blood T cell repertoires in COVID-19 (TCRdb year 2020). The receptor library was made with the immunoSEQ multiplex PCR assay. In its TCRdb copy, this immuneACCESS table keeps in-frame sequences only and misses some clones. Where compared with another copy, unresolved V genes explain less than half of these, and the others have no known cause. The sample has under 130,000 clones on record, 75% to 90% of them singletons. In total, the top ten clones hold around 12% of the sample. The specimen was peripheral blood. Receptors originate from a human donor in a cohort sampled during active COVID-19.

The J gene is TRBJ1-2, the V gene TRBV4-3; D unclear. This CDR3 has 13 amino acids. The V end lost 4 bases, the J end lost 6 bases, and 12 bases lay between the germline ends. CDR1 is LGHNA, CDR2 YSLEER, per germline. CDR3 coding DNA: TGCGCCAGCAGCCTGTCGATGACTAATGGCTACACCTTC. It yields the protein CASSLSMTNGYTF.

This chain links TRBV7-3 with TRBJ1-1, with 7 bases that match TRBD1. Germline V gene lookup returns CDR1 SGHTA and CDR2 FQGTGA. The CDR3 consists of 13 residues. The V and J ends lost 5 bases and 5 bases, in that order; junction bases with no gene match: 5. The CDR3 protein is CASSPTGSTEAFF. The CDR3 DNA is TGTGCCAGCAGCCCGACAGGGAGTACTGAAGCTTTCTTT.

V usage is TRBV5-1 and J usage is TRBJ1-6, with a tentative D call TRBD1 (5 bases). CDR1 SGHRS and CDR2 YFSETQ come from the germline V gene. The CDR3 covers 14 residues. V was pared by 0 bases and J by 8 bases, with 9 bases between. CDR3 sequence: CASSLETGYSPLHF. DNA of the CDR3: TGCGCCAGCAGCTTGGAAACAGGCTATTCACCCCTCCACTTT.

The chain employs TRBV19 and TRBJ1-2; D is undetermined. V was shortened by 6 bases and J by 3 bases, with 11 bases between the two germline ends. This CDR3 has 13 amino acids. CDR1 is LNHDA and CDR2 is SQIVND in the germline V gene (reference sequence). CDR3 amino acids: CASRVSSYYGYTF. The DNA of the CDR3 is TGTGCCAGTAGGGTGTCGAGCTACTATGGCTACACCTTC. Variable domain in full (rest from reference TRBV19 and TRBJ1-2): DGGITQSPKYLFRKEGQNVTLSCEQNLNHDAMYWYRQDPGQGLRLIYYSQIVNDFQKGDIAEGYSVSREKKESFPLTVTSAQKNPTAFYLCASRVSSYYGYTFGSGTRLTVV.

The chain is built from TRBV18 and TRBJ1-4; TRBD1 is a possible D gene (5 bases). The length of the CDR3 is 13 residues. The germline gives CDR1 KGHSH, CDR2 LQKENI. V shed 1 base and J shed 8 bases, with 8 bases lying between them. Here the CDR3 DNA reads TGTGCCAGCTCACCACAAAGGGGAGAAAAACTGTTTTTT. Its translation: CASSPQRGEKLFF.

V and J are TRBV4-1 and TRBJ2-7; D is perhaps TRBD2 (7 bases). V was pared by 1 base and J by 7 bases, with 14 bases between. Germline V gene lookup returns CDR1 MGHRA and CDR2 YSYEKL. This CDR3 region has 14 residues. CDR3 in amino acids: CASSQGGGAREQYF. CDR3 in DNA: TGCGCCAGCAGCCAAGGAGGGGGGGCTCGGGAGCAGTACTTC.

J is TRBJ2-3 and V is TRBV6-5, with D maybe TRBD1 (6 bases). Germline CDR1 and CDR2: MNHEY and SVGAGI. Trimming pared 6 bases from V and 4 bases from J, leaving 14 bases between. CDR3 length equals 14 residues. The CDR3 DNA follows: TGTGCCAGCAGCCTACAGGGATTTTCAGATACGCAGTATTTT. It is translated as CASSLQGFSDTQYF.

V is TRBV6-5 and J is TRBJ1-5; maybe TRBD1 (6 bases). The CDR3 has 14 amino acids. In germline, CDR1 is MNHEY, CDR2 SVGAGI. Trimming cost V 5 bases and J 1 base, with 9 bases left between them. The CDR3 reads CASSQGLSNQPQHF. The CDR3 nucleotides read TGTGCCAGCAGTCAGGGGCTAAGCAATCAGCCCCAGCATTTT.

CDR3 in amino acids: CASSRMNADTIYF. The CDR3 DNA is TGTGCCAGCAGCCGTATGAATGCGGACACCATATATTTT. This chain connects TRBV7-2 to TRBJ1-3; D gene uncertain. Germline CDR1 is SGHTA and CDR2 is FQGNSA. V was trimmed by 5 bases and J by 8 bases, leaving 13 bases between them. The CDR3 contains 13 residues.

This clone was seen a single time. The chain couples TRBV2 to TRBJ1-2; 7 nucleotides align to TRBD1. This CDR3 has 15 residues. CDR1 and CDR2 (germline): SNHLY, FYNNEI. The junction had 6 bases not matched to a gene; V was cut back by 4 bases and J by 1 base. CDR3 in amino acids: CASSVGRGNNYGYTF. The CDR3 DNA reads as TGTGCCAGCAGTGTCGGCAGGGGGAATAACTATGGCTACACCTTC.

This clone was recorded only once. This chain links TRBV5-1 with TRBJ2-3; TRBD2 aligns across 11 bases. Germline CDR1 and CDR2: SGHRS and YFSETQ. V shed 4 bases and J 0 bases; nucleotides not matched to a gene: 4. CDR3 length equals 16 residues. CDR3 in DNA: TGCGCCAGCAGCAAACTAGCGGGGGCGAGCACAGATACGCAGTATTTT. Translated, it gives CASSKLAGASTDTQYF.

The chain couples TRBV10-1 to TRBJ2-2, with D uncertain. The CDR3 contains 13 residues. Trimming took off 3 bases at V and 1 base at J, with 3 bases between the two ends. Germline-derived CDR1 and CDR2 are WNHNN and SYGVQD (reference sequence). The CDR3 sequence: CASSDRNTGELFF. CDR3 sequence (DNA): TGCGCCAGCAGTGACAGGAACACCGGGGAGCTGTTTTTT.

This clone showed up just a few times. V and J are TRBV12-5 and TRBJ1-5; perhaps TRBD1 as D (5 bases). The CDR3 length is 14 residues. Germline CDR1 and CDR2: LGHNT and FRNRAP. Deletions cut 7 bases from V and 0 bases from J, with 10 bases between. The CDR3 region has the DNA TGTGCTAGTGACACAGGATTTAGCAATCAGCCCCAGCATTTT. It encodes CASDTGFSNQPQHF.

This clone was seen just once. This chain joins TRBV7-9 and TRBJ2-5; maybe TRBD1 (6 bases). Germline CDR1 is SEHNR and CDR2 is FQNEAQ (reference sequence). The CDR3 consists of 14 residues. Trimming shortened V by 4 bases and J by 5 bases, and 14 bases separated the two germline ends. The CDR3 DNA sequence: TGTGCCAGCAGCTCGGGTGGGGGCATGGAGACCCAGTACTTC. Translation gives CASSSGGGMETQYF.

V is TRBV29-1 and J is TRBJ1-3, with a possible D match to TRBD1 (6 bases). This CDR3 contains 13 residues. Germline V CDR1 and CDR2: SQVTM, ANQGSEA. Trimming took 5 bases from V and 0 from J, leaving 8 bases between them. The CDR3: CSVWTDSGNTIYF. The CDR3 DNA reads as TGCAGCGTTTGGACAGACTCTGGAAACACCATATATTTT. The complete variable domain, with remaining parts taken from reference TRBV29-1 and TRBJ1-3, reads SAVISQKPSRDICQRGTSLTIQCQVDSQVTMMFWYRQQPGQSLTLIATANQGSEATYESGFVIDKFPISRPNLTFSTLTVSNMSPEDSSIYLCSVWTDSGNTIYFGEGSWLTVV.

The V call is TRBV28, the J call TRBJ2-5; TRBD2 matches 7 bases. This CDR3 is built from 16 residues. The junction had 11 bases not matched to a gene; V was cut back by 5 bases and J by 2 bases. Germline CDR1 MDHEN, CDR2 SYDVKM. CDR3 coding DNA: TGTGCCAGCAGTCTTCCAGGGAGGGCGGGGCAAGAGACCCAGTACTTC. Residues: CASSLPGRAGQETQYF.

The V and J genes are TRBV5-1 and TRBJ1-4; TRBD1 aligns across 9 bases. The CDR3 contains 15 residues. Germline V gene lookup returns CDR1 SGHRS and CDR2 YFSETQ. The J segment lost 8 bases and the V segment lost 4 bases, leaving 9 bases of the junction unmatched. The CDR3 coding sequence is TGCGCCAGCAGCCGGGCGGGACAGGGAAGAGAAAAACTGTTTTTT. Encoded protein: CASSRAGQGREKLFF.

The chain couples TRBV12-5 to TRBJ1-5; possible D gene TRBD1, 6 bases. The CDR3 runs to 16 residues. Trimming took off 2 bases at V and 5 bases at J, with 16 bases between the two ends. CDR1 LGHNT and CDR2 FRNRAP come from the germline V gene. The CDR3 here is CASGLKAGAGDQPQHF. CDR3 coding DNA: TGTGCTAGTGGTTTGAAGGCGGGGGCAGGTGATCAGCCCCAGCATTTT. The full variable domain, completed using reference TRBV12-5 and TRBJ1-5, is DARVTQTPRHKVTEMGQEVTMRCQPILGHNTVFWYRQTMMQGLELLAYFRNRAPLDDSGMPKDRFSAEMPDATLATLKIQPSEPRDSAVYFCASGLKAGAGDQPQHFGDGTRLSIL.

The V and J genes are TRBV5-4 and TRBJ1-1; tentatively, D is TRBD1 (6 bases). The CDR3 length is 17 residues. The germline V gene encodes CDR1 SGHNT and CDR2 YYREEE (reference sequence). Trimming shortened V by 0 bases and J by 1 base, and 16 bases separated the two germline ends. The DNA of the CDR3 is TGTGCCAGCAGCTTGGGTGGGGCAAGGGGGACGAACACTGAAGCTTTCTTT. Protein product: CASSLGGARGTNTEAFF.

The chain links TRBV3-1 (or the pseudogene TRBV3-2) to TRBJ1-6; D is unresolved. Looked up from germline, CDR1 is LGHDT and CDR2 is YNNKEL (reference sequence). V was pared by 4 bases and J by 3 bases, with 10 bases between. The CDR3 extends over 15 amino acids. In nucleotides, the CDR3 is TGTGCCAGCAGCCGGACTGCGGGCTATAATTCACCCCTCCACTTT. It specifies CASSRTAGYNSPLHF.

The chain combines TRBV4-3 with TRBJ1-3; D possibly corresponds to TRBD1 (5 bases). V lost 1 base and J 4 bases, leaving 14 bases between the germline ends. Looked up from germline, CDR1 is LGHNA and CDR2 is YSLEER. The CDR3 totals 16 residues. DNA of the CDR3: TGCGCCAGCAGCCAAGGAACCGGGACTCTCGGAAACACCATATATTTT. This codes for CASSQGTGTLGNTIYF.